Presented here are 3 T cell receptor beta chains from one specimen sequenced in a study of PD-L1 blockade in urothelial cancer. Assay used: immunoSEQ multiplex PCR; TCRdb lists only in-frame clones, some missing. The sample consists of 130,000 or so clones, about 81% of them appearing once. Time point in this sample: pretreatment peripheral blood. The source material was PBMCs, sampled around atezolizumab (anti-PD-L1) treatment. These receptors all stem from a man aged 45-65 years with urothelial cancer.

This chain joins TRBV9 and TRBJ1-6; 9 bases are shared with TRBD1. Germline-derived CDR1 and CDR2 are SGDLS and YYNGEE. The CDR3 runs 16 residues. The J segment lost 8 bases and the V segment lost 0 bases, leaving 6 bases of the junction unmatched. The CDR3 nucleotides read TGTGCCAGCAGCGTAGGAGGGACAGGGCCCCATTCACCCCTCCACTTT. Protein: CASSVGGTGPHSPLHF.

The chain's CDR3 is CASSLSGAESPLHF. CDR3 sequence (DNA): TGCGCCAGCAGCTTGTCTGGGGCAGAGTCACCCCTCCACTTT. The rearrangement links TRBV5-1 to TRBJ1-6; TRBD1 might be the D (5 bases). Germline V gene lookup returns CDR1 SGHRS and CDR2 YFSETQ. Trimming took off 1 base at V and 10 bases at J, with 12 bases between the two ends. CDR3 size: 14 residues.

This rearrangement joins TRBV6-1 to TRBJ1-1, with 8 bases lining up with TRBD1. With 10 bases clipped from V and 2 bases from J, the junction kept 12 bases outside the gene matches. Germline CDR1 is MNHNS and CDR2 is SASEGT. This CDR3 has 15 amino acids. DNA of the CDR3: TGTGCCACCTTGGGGACAGGTGGTGTAAACACTGAAGCTTTCTTT. It is translated as CATLGTGGVNTEAFF.